One sample yielded the 14 T cell receptor beta chains listed below, sequenced in a study of cytomegalovirus exposure and HLA in healthy donors. PCR was performed using 60 Vbeta and 13 Jbeta primers. The repertoire was sequenced with immunoSEQ multiplex PCR; TCRdb's copy has only in-frame clones and lacks some. Of under 95,000 clones listed, 72% were seen once; the top ten hold about 12%. The sequencing input was PBMCs. Receptor source: a woman aged 40 to 50 in good health and CMV-seropositive.

This chain connects TRBV2 to TRBJ2-7, with a weak D call TRBD2 (6 bases). The germline V gene has CDR1 SNHLY and CDR2 FYNNEI. CDR3 length equals 14 residues. The ends were cut back, 9 bases at V and 0 bases at J, with 15 bases in the middle. The CDR3 DNA sequence: TGTGCCAGTGCCAGCGGGTCCGGCTCCTACGAGCAGTACTTC. Protein sequence: CASASGSGSYEQYF.

CDR3 sequence: CASSLVGFYEQYF. The CDR3 DNA reads as TGCGCCAGCAGCTTGGTGGGCTTCTACGAGCAGTACTTC. The chain is built from TRBV5-1 and TRBJ2-7; no firm D call. V lost 0 bases and J 3 bases, leaving 7 bases between the germline ends. Germline CDR1 and CDR2: SGHRS and YFSETQ. This CDR3 comprises 13 residues.

The chain joins TRBV16 to TRBJ2-7; 10 nucleotides agree with TRBD1. The germline CDR1 and CDR2 sequences are KGHSY and FQNENV. J lost 3 bases, V lost 4 bases, and 3 bases had no gene match. CDR3 length equals 14 residues. DNA of the CDR3: TGTGCCAGCAGCCCGGGACAGGGGCTCTACGAGCAGTACTTC. Its protein is CASSPGQGLYEQYF.

There are a few counts of this clone. J is TRBJ2-1 and V is TRBV27; D is perhaps TRBD2 (6 bases). The germline CDR1 and CDR2 sequences are MNHEY and SMNVEV (reference sequence). This CDR3 is built from 15 residues. Trimming left V 6 bases short and J 3 bases short, with 15 bases between. CDR3 residues: CASSLQVADYNEQFF. The DNA of the CDR3 is TGTGCCAGCAGCCTCCAGGTAGCGGACTACAATGAGCAGTTCTTC.

The rearrangement links TRBV14 to TRBJ1-1; D perhaps matches TRBD1 (5 bases). The germline V and J ends were trimmed by 0 bases and 3 bases, with 8 bases remaining between them. The CDR3 contains 14 residues. Per germline, CDR1 SGHDN and CDR2 FVKESK. This CDR3 reads CASSQDRAYTEAFF. The DNA of the CDR3 is TGTGCCAGCAGCCAAGACAGGGCGTACACTGAAGCTTTCTTT.

The V and J genes are TRBV13 and TRBJ2-3; TRBD2 matches at 13 bases. The CDR3 contains 17 residues. The V segment lost 8 bases and the J segment 0 bases; nucleotides outside the gene matches: 8. Germline CDR1 PRHDT, CDR2 FYEKMQ (reference sequence). The CDR3 sequence: CASDILAGGRSTDTQYF. DNA for the CDR3: TGTGCCAGCGATATACTAGCGGGGGGGCGGAGCACAGATACGCAGTATTTT.

The V gene is TRBV19, the J gene TRBJ2-1, with TRBD2 matching 10 bases. The CDR3 consists of 17 residues. The V segment lost 0 bases and the J segment 4 bases; nucleotides outside the gene matches: 6. The germline V gene encodes CDR1 LNHDA and CDR2 SQIVND (reference sequence). CDR3 amino acids: CASSIDFWTSGYNEQFF. The CDR3 region has the DNA TGTGCCAGTAGTATAGATTTTTGGACTAGCGGATACAATGAGCAGTTCTTC.

Turning to this clone: Other DNA sequences of this sample code for an identical CDR3. As DNA, the CDR3 is TGTGCCAGCAGCTTACTTACAGATACGCAGTATTTT. This translates into CASSLLTDTQYF. The V gene is TRBV7-9, the J gene TRBJ2-3; no firm D call. The CDR3 length is 12 residues. V shed 2 bases and J shed 3 bases, with 3 bases lying between them. CDR1 and CDR2 from the germline V gene are SEHNR and FQNEAQ (reference sequence). Looking up the rest from reference TRBV7-9 and TRBJ2-3 gives the full variable domain: DTGVSQNPRHKITKRGQNVTFRCDPISEHNRLYWYRQTLGQGPEFLTYFQNEAQLEKSRLLSDRFSAERPKGSFSTLEIQRTEQGDSAMYLCASSLLTDTQYFGPGTRLTVL.

The rearrangement uses TRBV2 and TRBJ1-6, with 7 bases matching TRBD1. V lost 5 bases and J lost 8; bases outside the gene matches: 6. The CDR3 is made up of 14 amino acids. Germline assignment: CDR1 SNHLY and CDR2 FYNNEI. As DNA, the CDR3 is TGTGCCAGCAGTCCCAATACAGGGGATTCACCCCTCCACTTT. Protein: CASSPNTGDSPLHF.

The V and J genes are TRBV6-9 and TRBJ2-7; 8 bases are a match to TRBD1. From germline, CDR1 is MNHGY and CDR2 SVAAGI. This CDR3 is 13 amino acids long. The V and J ends lost 5 bases and 7 bases, in that order; junction bases with no gene match: 7. The CDR3 DNA sequence: TGTGCCAGCAGTCCCCGGACAGGGTGGGAGCAGTACTTC. Translating gives CASSPRTGWEQYF.

This chain connects TRBV6-6 to TRBJ1-2; 9 bases agree with TRBD1. CDR1 and CDR2 (germline): MNHNY, SVGAGI (reference sequence). This CDR3 is built from 14 residues. The V and J ends lost 6 bases and 6 bases, in that order; junction bases with no gene match: 8. In DNA form, the CDR3 reads TGTGCCAGCAGACTGGCCGGGACAGGGAATGGCTACACCTTC. It yields the protein CASRLAGTGNGYTF.

The chain is built from TRBV2 and TRBJ2-1; TRBD2 agrees at 10 bases. The CDR3 is 18 amino acids. V shed 4 bases, J shed 12 bases, and the junction held 21 bases outside the gene matches. CDR1 SNHLY and CDR2 FYNNEI come from the germline V gene. As DNA, the CDR3 is TGTGCCAGCAGTGCCCCGGGGGGAATTGGACTAGCGGCTAGGGTGCAGTTCTTC. Its translation: CASSAPGGIGLAARVQFF.

The chain links TRBV5-1 to TRBJ1-5; D gene unclear. Germline CDR1 SGHRS, CDR2 YFSETQ. Trimming took 4 bases from V and 2 from J, leaving 10 bases between them. The CDR3 spans 14 residues. CDR3 nucleotide sequence: TGCGCCAGCAGCCTTACCGAGGGCAATCAGCCCCAGCATTTT. Translating it yields CASSLTEGNQPQHF.

Only a few counts were recorded for this clone. V gene TRBV5-1 combines with J gene TRBJ1-2; TRBD1 is a possible D gene (5 bases). The CDR3 covers 15 residues. The germline V gene encodes CDR1 SGHRS and CDR2 YFSETQ. With 3 bases removed from V and 2 bases from J, the gap between germline ends came to 14 bases. The CDR3 loop is CASSWTIGTNYGYTF. Here the CDR3 DNA reads TGCGCCAGCAGCTGGACTATTGGGACCAACTATGGCTACACCTTC.